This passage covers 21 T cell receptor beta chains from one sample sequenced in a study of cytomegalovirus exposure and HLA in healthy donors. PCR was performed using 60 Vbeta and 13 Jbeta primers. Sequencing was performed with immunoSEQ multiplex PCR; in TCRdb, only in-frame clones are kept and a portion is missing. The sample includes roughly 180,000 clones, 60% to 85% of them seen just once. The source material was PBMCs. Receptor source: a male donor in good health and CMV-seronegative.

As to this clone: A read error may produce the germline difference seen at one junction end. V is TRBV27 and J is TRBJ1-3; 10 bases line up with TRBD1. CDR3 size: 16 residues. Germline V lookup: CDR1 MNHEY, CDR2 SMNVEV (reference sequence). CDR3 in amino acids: CASSLSTGGRGNTIYF. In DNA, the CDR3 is TGTGCCAGCAGTCTATCGACAGGGGGCAGGGGAAACACCATATATTTT.

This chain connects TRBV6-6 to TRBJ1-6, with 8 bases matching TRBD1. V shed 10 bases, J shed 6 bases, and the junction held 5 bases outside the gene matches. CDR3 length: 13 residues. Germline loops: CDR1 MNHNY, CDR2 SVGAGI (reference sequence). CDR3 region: CATRDRSNSPLHF. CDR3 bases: TGTGCCACCCGGGACAGGTCTAATTCACCCCTCCACTTT.

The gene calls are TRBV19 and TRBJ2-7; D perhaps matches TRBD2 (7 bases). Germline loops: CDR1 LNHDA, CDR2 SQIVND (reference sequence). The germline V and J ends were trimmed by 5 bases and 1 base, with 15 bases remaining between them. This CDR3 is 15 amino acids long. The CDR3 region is CASSFLGGLSYEQYF. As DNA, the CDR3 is TGTGCCAGTAGTTTCCTCGGGGGGCTTTCCTACGAGCAGTACTTC. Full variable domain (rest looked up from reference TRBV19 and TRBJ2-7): DGGITQSPKYLFRKEGQNVTLSCEQNLNHDAMYWYRQDPGQGLRLIYYSQIVNDFQKGDIAEGYSVSREKKESFPLTVTSAQKNPTAFYLCASSFLGGLSYEQYFGPGTRLTVT.

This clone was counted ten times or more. Written as DNA, the CDR3 is TGTGCCAGTGTGCGTGAGGGGGAGAATCAGCCCCAGCATTTT. This sequence encodes CASVREGENQPQHF. The chain recombines TRBV28 with TRBJ1-5; D possibly corresponds to TRBD1 (6 bases). The V gene lost 9 bases and the J gene lost 4 bases, with 16 bases spanning the gap. This CDR3 spans 14 amino acids. Germline-derived CDR1 and CDR2 are MDHEN and SYDVKM.

The CDR3 sequence: CASSPGQDGNQPQHF. As DNA, the CDR3 is TGTGCCAGCAGCCCTGGACAGGATGGCAATCAGCCCCAGCATTTT. V is TRBV6-1 and J is TRBJ1-5; 7 nucleotides match TRBD1. Unmatched junction bases numbered 7, after V lost 6 bases and J lost 2 bases. The CDR3 consists of 15 residues. Per germline, CDR1 MNHNS and CDR2 SASEGT.

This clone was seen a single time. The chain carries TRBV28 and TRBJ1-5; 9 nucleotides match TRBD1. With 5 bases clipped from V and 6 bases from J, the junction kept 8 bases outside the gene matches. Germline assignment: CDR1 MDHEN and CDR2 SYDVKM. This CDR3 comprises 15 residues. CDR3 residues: CASSPGQGPGQPQHF. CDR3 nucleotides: TGTGCCAGCAGTCCAGGACAGGGGCCTGGTCAGCCCCAGCATTTT.

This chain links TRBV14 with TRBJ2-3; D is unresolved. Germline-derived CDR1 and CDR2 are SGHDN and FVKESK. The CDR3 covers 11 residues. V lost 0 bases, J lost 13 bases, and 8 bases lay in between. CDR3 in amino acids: CASSQEYQKYF. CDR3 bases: TGTGCCAGCAGCCAAGAGTATCAGAAGTATTTT.

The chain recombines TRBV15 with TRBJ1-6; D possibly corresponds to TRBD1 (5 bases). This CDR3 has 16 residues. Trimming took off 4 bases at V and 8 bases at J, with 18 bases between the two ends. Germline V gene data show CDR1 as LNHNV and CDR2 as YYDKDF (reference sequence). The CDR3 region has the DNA TGTGCCACCAGCACGGGAGGGACGGCGGGGCATTCACCCCTCCACTTT. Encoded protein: CATSTGGTAGHSPLHF.

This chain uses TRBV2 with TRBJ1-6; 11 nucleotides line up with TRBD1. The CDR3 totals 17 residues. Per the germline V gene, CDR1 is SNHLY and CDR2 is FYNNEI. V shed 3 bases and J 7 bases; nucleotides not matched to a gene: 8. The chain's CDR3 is CASSENGQGASNSPLHF. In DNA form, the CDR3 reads TGTGCCAGCAGTGAGAACGGACAGGGGGCGTCGAATTCACCCCTCCACTTT.

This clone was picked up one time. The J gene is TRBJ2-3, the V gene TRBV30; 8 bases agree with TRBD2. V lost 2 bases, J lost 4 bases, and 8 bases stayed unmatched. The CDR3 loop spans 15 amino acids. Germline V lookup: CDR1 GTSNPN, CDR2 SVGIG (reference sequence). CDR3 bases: TGTGCCTGGAGTTTGAGCGGGAGTCGGGCAGATACGCAGTATTTT. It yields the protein CAWSLSGSRADTQYF.

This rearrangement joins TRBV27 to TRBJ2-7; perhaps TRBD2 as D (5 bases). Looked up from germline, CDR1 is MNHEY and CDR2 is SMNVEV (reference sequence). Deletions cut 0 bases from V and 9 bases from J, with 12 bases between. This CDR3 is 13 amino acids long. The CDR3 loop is CASSLSEGRVQYF. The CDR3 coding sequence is TGTGCCAGCAGTTTATCCGAGGGAAGAGTGCAGTACTTC.

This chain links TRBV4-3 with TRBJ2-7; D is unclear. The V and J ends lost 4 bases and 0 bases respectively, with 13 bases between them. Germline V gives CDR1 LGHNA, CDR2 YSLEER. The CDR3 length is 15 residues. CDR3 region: CASSPHSSNSYEQYF. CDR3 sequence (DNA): TGCGCCAGCAGCCCCCACTCTAGTAACTCCTACGAGCAGTACTTC.

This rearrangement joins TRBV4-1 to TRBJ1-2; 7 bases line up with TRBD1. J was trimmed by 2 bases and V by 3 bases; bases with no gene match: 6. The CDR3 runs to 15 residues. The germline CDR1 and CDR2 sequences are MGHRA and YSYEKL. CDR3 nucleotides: TGCGCCAGCAGCCAGTGGGACAGTATAAACTATGGCTACACCTTC. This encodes CASSQWDSINYGYTF.

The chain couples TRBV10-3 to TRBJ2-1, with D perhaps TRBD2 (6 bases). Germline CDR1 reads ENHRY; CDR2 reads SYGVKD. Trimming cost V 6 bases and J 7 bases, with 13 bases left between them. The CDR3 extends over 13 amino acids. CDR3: CAIRPAGTNEQFF. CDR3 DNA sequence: TGTGCCATCAGACCCGCCGGGACTAATGAGCAGTTCTTC.

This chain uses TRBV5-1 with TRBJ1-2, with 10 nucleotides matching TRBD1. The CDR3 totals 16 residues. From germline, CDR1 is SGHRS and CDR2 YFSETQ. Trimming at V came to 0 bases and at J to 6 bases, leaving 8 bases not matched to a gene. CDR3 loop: CASSLGDRGLRNGYTF. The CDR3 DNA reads TGCGCCAGCAGCTTGGGGGACAGGGGTCTGCGGAATGGCTACACCTTC.

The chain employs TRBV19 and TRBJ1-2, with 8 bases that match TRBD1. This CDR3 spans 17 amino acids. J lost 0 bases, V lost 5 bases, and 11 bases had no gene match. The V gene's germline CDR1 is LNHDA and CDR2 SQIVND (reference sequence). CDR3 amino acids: CASSLSAGTGTNYGYTF. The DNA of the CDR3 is TGTGCCAGTAGTTTATCCGCCGGGACAGGAACTAACTATGGCTACACCTTC.

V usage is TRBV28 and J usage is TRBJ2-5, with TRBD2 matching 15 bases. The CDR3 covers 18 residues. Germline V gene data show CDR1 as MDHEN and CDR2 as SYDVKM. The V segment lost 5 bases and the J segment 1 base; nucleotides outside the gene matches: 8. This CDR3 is CASSTGLAGGGGQETQYF. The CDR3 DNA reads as TGTGCCAGCAGTACAGGACTAGCGGGAGGGGGGGGCCAAGAGACCCAGTACTTC.

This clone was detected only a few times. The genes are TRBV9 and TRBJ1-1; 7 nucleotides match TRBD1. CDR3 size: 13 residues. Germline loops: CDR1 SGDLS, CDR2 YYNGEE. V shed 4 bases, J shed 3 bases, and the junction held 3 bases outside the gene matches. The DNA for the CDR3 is TGTGCCAGCAGCAAGACAGGGTACACTGAAGCTTTCTTT. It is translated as CASSKTGYTEAFF. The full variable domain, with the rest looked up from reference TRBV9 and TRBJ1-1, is DSGVTQTPKHLITATGQRVTLRCSPRSGDLSVYWYQQSLDQGLQFLIQYYNGEERAKGNILERFSAQQFPDLHSELNLSSLELGDSALYFCASSKTGYTEAFFGQGTRLTVV.

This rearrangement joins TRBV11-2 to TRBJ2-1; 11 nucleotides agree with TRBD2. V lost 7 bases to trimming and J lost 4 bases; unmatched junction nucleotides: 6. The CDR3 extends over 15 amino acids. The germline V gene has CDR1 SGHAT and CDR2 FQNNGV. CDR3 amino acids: CASTPLAGEYNEQFF. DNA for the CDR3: TGTGCCAGCACCCCACTAGCGGGAGAGTACAATGAGCAGTTCTTC.

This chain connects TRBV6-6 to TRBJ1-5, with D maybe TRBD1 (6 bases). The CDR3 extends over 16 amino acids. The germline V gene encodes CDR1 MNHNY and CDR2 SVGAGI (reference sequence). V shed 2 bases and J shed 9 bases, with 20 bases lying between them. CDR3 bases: TGTGCCAGCAGTTACGTCCCGGACAGCCGGGTTGGGCCCCAGCATTTT. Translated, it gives CASSYVPDSRVGPQHF.

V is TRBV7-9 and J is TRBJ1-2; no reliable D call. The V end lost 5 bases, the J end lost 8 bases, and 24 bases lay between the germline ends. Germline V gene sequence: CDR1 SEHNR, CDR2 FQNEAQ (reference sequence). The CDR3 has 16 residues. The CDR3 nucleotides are TGTGCCAGCAGCGCCTTAGAGGGCGGGCCTGTACGGGGCTACACCTTC. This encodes CASSALEGGPVRGYTF. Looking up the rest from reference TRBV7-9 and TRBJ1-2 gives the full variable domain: DTGVSQNPRHKITKRGQNVTFRCDPISEHNRLYWYRQTLGQGPEFLTYFQNEAQLEKSRLLSDRFSAERPKGSFSTLEIQRTEQGDSAMYLCASSALEGGPVRGYTFGSGTRLTVV.